A single T cell receptor beta chain is shown here with its context. Its binding antigen is unknown. The sample holds no much larger clone one base away, and base qualities are not on file. Libraries of naive CD8 T cells were built from anywhere between about 17,000 and 1,000,000 sorted cells, with 10%, 30% or 50% of the purified RNA used. On a BD FACSAria II, naive CD8 T cells were FACS-sorted as CD8+CD4-CCR7+CD45RA+ and collected into RLT Plus buffer. To test detection sensitivity, Jurkat RNA equal to about nine TCR copies was added to samples of about 17,000-1,100,000 naive CD8 T cells. Enrichment of CD8 T cells was performed with RosetteSep CD8+ T Cell Enrichment Cocktail and Ficoll-Paque, after which ACK red cell lysis was carried out. The germline V gene (reference sequence) supplies CDR1 SEHNR and CDR2 FQNEAQ. Trimming at the junction amounts to 5 bases on V and 4 bases on J, and the germline ends lie 21 bases apart. Taken from cysteine to phenylalanine, the CDR3 has 16 residues. Only the CDR3 region is kept as DNA, spanning 48 bases read in frame from base 1.

This specimen belongs to a study of molecular identifiers for immune sequencing clone quantification listed by TCRdb under 2018. As for the study more broadly: For a replicate experiment, RNA from about 21,000 or 97,000 naive CD8 T cells was divided into five aliquots, of which four were sequenced. The study was a methods study using CD8 T cells to benchmark molecular-identifier clustering-based TCR repertoire sequencing (MIDCIRS) and TCR RNA copy counting.

The library was obtained by PCR. Sequenced on an Illumina HiSeq 4000. Preparation of bulk TCR libraries followed a previously described approach, with the TCR primers listed in Table S5. Total RNA was purified with the Qiagen AllPrep DNA/RNA kit. Before analysis, reads from multiple sequencing runs of one library were combined. Per the authors' processing: Reads were retained only if the reads had an exact TCR constant sequence, and the retained reads were trimmed to 150 nt and grouped according to their 12-nt molecular barcodes. Reads in each barcode group were sub-clustered using a 15% Levenshtein threshold, and a quality-weighted consensus sequence was built for each RNA molecule. Non-functional sequences were discarded, and so were lower-count sequences lying one edit away from another sequence. Barcode sub-clusters with fewer than 20% of the maximum read count were removed, based on fitting two negative binomial distributions. TCRdb cleaned the public reads at Q25 with fastp, built clones with MiXCR and kept in-frame beta chains. Under each unique CDR3 protein, matching rows form one entry showing the most common genes and DNA. What appears here as the V and J calls and clone size reflects TCRdb's work, not the paper's. The sample has about 640,000 distinct CDR3 sequences on record, around 20% of them singletons. The leading ten clones occupy roughly 0.83% of the sample.

Broad study findings and their caveats: Modeling gave around 3 recovered TCR RNA copies per cell versus around 10 by digital PCR, implying 25% to 30% capture efficiency. In CMV-specific effector cells, clones with more than 20 RNA copies contained over 99% of molecules, whereas in naive cells such clones contained under 1% of molecules. Highly expanded clone sizes could be underestimated because identical TCR molecules may share a barcode. When barcode sub-clustering was left out, chimeric consensus sequences inflated TCR diversity, with chimeras reaching as high as 47%. Spiked-in Jurkat TCR RNA equal to a single cell's worth was reported to be detectable even within 1,100,000 naive CD8 T cells. Spiked-in Jurkat TCR RNA (10 copies' worth), which is not part of the donor repertoire, was contained in the naive libraries.

This chain is built from TRBV7-9 and TRBJ2-7; 5 matching bases give a weak D call of TRBD1. Specimen: naive CD8+ T cells from blood, with Jurkat cell RNA spiked in. Sample cell subset or site, as interpreted from the label and publication: FACS-sorted CD8+CD4-CCR7+CD45RA+ naive T cells. The sequence came from a human donor in good health. Some libraries in this study had Jurkat cell RNA spiked in. The nucleotides read TGTGCCAGCAGCCGCACTGACAGCGCGAGAGCGTACGAGCAGTACTTC. Translated, it reads CASSRTDSARAYEQYF. When the CDR3 is completed using the reference TRBV7-9 and TRBJ2-7 genes on either side, the full variable domain is DTGVSQNPRHKITKRGQNVTFRCDPISEHNRLYWYRQTLGQGPEFLTYFQNEAQLEKSRLLSDRFSAERPKGSFSTLEIQRTEQGDSAMYLCASSRTDSARAYEQYFGPGTRLTVT.